The 21 T cell receptor beta chains below were found in one sample sequenced in a study of T-cell memory formation after mild COVID-19. MiXCR, run by TCRdb on the 5' RACE reads, gives a single entry per CDR3 protein. The data hold fewer than 150,000 distinct CDR3 sequences, with 22% observed a single time. Sequencing was carried out using PBMCs or a T cell subset sorted from them (not recorded which). The receptors originated from a man younger than 35 who had mild COVID-19 (a few samples of this study predate the infection). Cell type and time point are not known.

The chain recombines TRBV12-3 or TRBV12-4 with TRBJ2-5, with no clear D. This CDR3 comprises 14 residues. With 1 base removed from V and 2 bases from J, the gap between germline ends came to 8 bases. The CDR3 DNA reads TGTGCCAGCAGTTTAGTCAGCGAACAAGAGACCCAGTACTTC. Protein product: CASSLVSEQETQYF.

The chain joins TRBV4-3 to TRBJ2-2, with D perhaps matching TRBD1 (5 bases). From germline, CDR1 is LGHNA and CDR2 YSLEER. V shed 0 bases and J shed 0 bases, with 17 bases lying between them. This CDR3 has 19 residues. The CDR3 region has the DNA TGCGCCAGCAGCCAAGAAGAAGGGCGCAGGGTGGCGAACACCGGGGAGCTGTTTTTT. It specifies CASSQEEGRRVANTGELFF.

This clonotype was observed a handful of times. V is TRBV7-9 and J is TRBJ1-3, with 7 bases lining up with TRBD1. CDR1 and CDR2 (germline): SEHNR, FQNEAQ (reference sequence). This CDR3 is built from 14 residues. The J segment lost 7 bases and the V segment lost 5 bases, leaving 8 bases of the junction unmatched. This CDR3 reads CASSGEGADNTIYF. DNA of the CDR3: TGTGCCAGCAGCGGAGAGGGGGCGGACAACACCATATATTTT. The full variable domain, with the rest looked up from reference TRBV7-9 and TRBJ1-3, is DTGVSQNPRHKITKRGQNVTFRCDPISEHNRLYWYRQTLGQGPEFLTYFQNEAQLEKSRLLSDRFSAERPKGSFSTLEIQRTEQGDSAMYLCASSGEGADNTIYFGEGSWLTVV.

This clonotype occurred a few times. The chain recombines TRBV6-1 with TRBJ1-2, with 9 bases aligning to TRBD1. J gave up 8 bases and V 3 bases, and 10 bases lay outside the gene matches. The germline gives CDR1 MNHNS, CDR2 SASEGT. CDR3 length: 15 residues. For the CDR3, the DNA is TGTGCCAGCAGTGAGAAGGGGGACAGGGCACGCGGCTACACCTTC. Translating gives CASSEKGDRARGYTF.

The rearrangement uses TRBV25-1 and TRBJ1-2; D uncertain. Between the trimmed V and J ends, which lost 0 bases and 2 bases, there was a span of 1 base. The CDR3 totals 12 residues. CDR1 is MGHDK, CDR2 SYGVNS, per germline. This chain's CDR3 is CASSEYNYGYTF. The CDR3 DNA reads TGTGCCAGCAGTGAATACAACTATGGCTACACCTTC.

CDR3 nucleotide sequence: TGTGCCAGCAGAGCGGGGGGGCGCGAGACCCAGTACTTC. This translates into CASRAGGRETQYF. The V and J genes are TRBV12-3 or TRBV12-4 and TRBJ2-5; 10 nucleotides line up with TRBD2. This CDR3 is 13 amino acids long. V shed 6 bases, J shed 5 bases, and the junction held 3 bases outside the gene matches.

J is TRBJ2-3 and V is TRBV4-2, with 15 bases fitting TRBD2. This CDR3 is built from 17 residues. Trimming at V came to 4 bases and at J to 4 bases, leaving 6 bases not matched to a gene. Germline V gene sequence: CDR1 LGHNA, CDR2 YNFKEQ. The CDR3, as DNA: TGTGCCAGCAGCCCCGGGGGACTAGCGGGGGGAGCAGATACGCAGTATTTT. It is translated as CASSPGGLAGGADTQYF.

The chain uses TRBV25-1 and TRBJ2-3; D call uncertain. V lost 6 bases and J lost 2, with 12 bases in between. The germline gives CDR1 MGHDK, CDR2 SYGVNS. The CDR3 consists of 14 residues. Here the CDR3 DNA reads TGTGCCAGCAGGACACGGATTAACACAGATACGCAGTATTTT. It codes for CASRTRINTDTQYF.

The chain couples TRBV12-3 or TRBV12-4 to TRBJ1-2; the D gene is possibly TRBD1 (5 bases). The V and J ends lost 3 bases and 4 bases respectively, with 9 bases between them. CDR3 length: 13 residues. The CDR3, as DNA: TGTGCCAGCAGTTTCCCAGGGACCTATGGCTACACCTTC. It is translated as CASSFPGTYGYTF.

In this sample, this clonotype turned up many times. This chain joins TRBV29-1 and TRBJ2-1, with D possibly TRBD2 on 5 matching bases. V lost 5 bases and J 6 bases, leaving 8 bases between the germline ends. The V gene's germline CDR1 is SQVTM and CDR2 ANQGSEA. The CDR3 loop spans 11 amino acids. In DNA form, the CDR3 reads TGCAGCGTTTCCGGGGTCAATGAGCAGTTCTTC. Amino acids: CSVSGVNEQFF.

The chain joins TRBV7-9 to TRBJ1-1; no firm D call. CDR3 length: 13 residues. Germline values: CDR1 SEHNR, CDR2 FQNEAQ (reference sequence). V lost 1 base to trimming and J lost 5 bases, with 8 bases between them. The CDR3 protein is CASSLGLWTEAFF. The CDR3 coding sequence is TGTGCCAGCAGCTTAGGTCTGTGGACTGAAGCTTTCTTT.

This clonotype was detected a few times. This rearrangement joins TRBV27 to TRBJ2-5, with 9 nucleotides matching TRBD1. This CDR3 region has 16 residues. Germline CDR1 MNHEY, CDR2 SMNVEV (reference sequence). After removal of 5 bases from V and 3 bases from J, the junction contained 10 bases not matched to a gene. The CDR3 region is CASSPMSGTGKETQYF. DNA for the CDR3: TGTGCCAGCAGTCCGATGTCCGGGACAGGGAAAGAGACCCAGTACTTC.

V and J are TRBV9 and TRBJ1-2; weak D call: TRBD1 (5 bases). V was shortened by 3 bases and J by 5 bases, with 14 bases between the two germline ends. Per the germline V gene, CDR1 is SGDLS and CDR2 is YYNGEE. CDR3 length equals 14 residues. Here the CDR3 DNA reads TGTGCCAGCAGCGCCGGGACGGTGGCGTATGGCTACACCTTC. Encoded protein: CASSAGTVAYGYTF.

This clonotype occurred a few times. The V and J genes are TRBV20-1 and TRBJ2-1; D ambiguous. The CDR3 covers 12 residues. With 7 bases removed from V and 0 bases from J, the gap between germline ends came to 7 bases. CDR1 is DFQATT, CDR2 SNEGSKA, per germline (reference sequence). CDR3 protein: CSVPLSYNEQFF. The CDR3, as DNA: TGCAGTGTTCCACTCTCCTACAATGAGCAGTTCTTC.

The rearrangement links TRBV7-2 to TRBJ1-1, with a possible D match to TRBD1 (6 bases). The CDR3 loop spans 12 amino acids. Germline assignment: CDR1 SGHTA and CDR2 FQGNSA. V dropped 4 bases and J dropped 8 bases, with 11 bases sitting between them. CDR3 sequence: CASSSVGAEAFF. Written as DNA, the CDR3 is TGTGCCAGCAGCTCAGTGGGGGCAGAAGCTTTCTTT.

The V gene is TRBV7-9, the J gene TRBJ2-2, with D hard to call. V was cut by 6 bases and J by 6 bases, with 5 bases left in between. The CDR3 extends over 11 amino acids. CDR1 and CDR2 from the germline V gene are SEHNR and FQNEAQ (reference sequence). CDR3 coding DNA: TGTGCCAGCAGTGGGGCCGGGGAGCTGTTTTTT. Its protein is CASSGAGELFF.

This clonotype was seen a handful of times. The chain joins TRBV7-9 to TRBJ2-5; D gene unclear. Between the trimmed V and J ends, which lost 4 bases and 5 bases, there was a span of 8 bases. The CDR3 runs 12 residues. Germline loops: CDR1 SEHNR, CDR2 FQNEAQ (reference sequence). The CDR3 region is CASSWVSETQYF. The CDR3 nucleotides are TGTGCCAGCAGCTGGGTCTCTGAGACCCAGTACTTC.

This clonotype occurred a few times. The chain is built from TRBV6-5 and TRBJ2-3; 10 nucleotides match TRBD2. The CDR3 is 16 residues long. V trimming: 5 bases; J trimming: 4 bases; junction bases outside the gene matches: 9. The germline V gene encodes CDR1 MNHEY and CDR2 SVGAGI. The CDR3 spells CASSPRAGGLPDTQYF. The DNA for the CDR3 is TGTGCCAGCAGTCCCCGAGCGGGGGGGCTCCCAGATACGCAGTATTTT.

The chain carries TRBV4-2 and TRBJ2-5; D could derive from TRBD1 or TRBD2 (6 bases each). The CDR3 runs 14 residues. Germline V lookup: CDR1 LGHNA, CDR2 YNFKEQ. Trimming took 0 bases from V and 5 from J, leaving 10 bases between them. CDR3 protein: CASSQDWRGETQYF. The CDR3 nucleotides read TGTGCCAGCAGCCAAGATTGGAGGGGGGAGACCCAGTACTTC.

The gene calls are TRBV29-1 and TRBJ1-4; possibly TRBD1 for D (5 bases). The CDR3 spans 12 residues. CDR1 is SQVTM, CDR2 ANQGSEA, per germline. Deletions cut 5 bases from V and 13 bases from J, with 17 bases between. The DNA for the CDR3 is TGCAGCGTTCAGGGAAGGGGACCAGGACTGTTTTTT. Amino acid sequence: CSVQGRGPGLFF. The whole variable domain, filled in from reference TRBV29-1 and TRBJ1-4, reads SAVISQKPSRDICQRGTSLTIQCQVDSQVTMMFWYRQQPGQSLTLIATANQGSEATYESGFVIDKFPISRPNLTFSTLTVSNMSPEDSSIYLCSVQGRGPGLFFGSGTQLSVL.

The J gene is TRBJ1-4, the V gene TRBV7-9; a possible D gene is TRBD1 (5 bases). Germline lookup yields CDR1 SEHNR and CDR2 FQNEAQ (reference sequence). This CDR3 comprises 13 residues. V lost 5 bases and J 8 bases, leaving 12 bases between the germline ends. CDR3 sequence reads: CASSPLEGEKLFF. In DNA, the CDR3 is TGTGCCAGCAGCCCGCTCGAGGGGGAAAAACTGTTTTTT.